The clone carrying this T cell receptor (beta chain) has a count of ten or more. Its antigen is not known. Every cDNA TCR molecule received its own unique molecular identifier. TCRdb processed the 5' RACE reads anew with MiXCR; each CDR3 protein has one entry. The sample holds roughly 80,000 distinct CDR3 sequences; under 8.5% are singletons and the top ten take 6.5% to 8.5%. This sample is part of a study of spatial heterogeneity in lung cancer. In the study overall: Detected beta-chain sequences consistently exceeded alpha-chain sequences.

Trimming took 4 bases from V and 4 from J; bases not matched to a gene: 7. Germline V CDR1 and CDR2: SGHDT, YYEEEE. The CDR3 runs to 14 residues. Whole-study results and caveats: Among blood samples, ubiquitous expanded tumor TCRs appeared more at resection than at follow-up.

Time point noted: sample taken at primary tumor resection. The donor group consisted of over 55 patients who had untreated, early-stage non-small cell lung cancer. V gene TRBV5-6 combines with J gene TRBJ2-5; 7 bases are a match to TRBD2. This TCR derives from a male donor with early-stage non-small cell lung cancer. Sequenced material: PBMCs, taken at surgery. The CDR3 spells CASSLTSLGETQYF. CDR3 nucleotide sequence: TGTGCCAGCAGCCTGACTAGCCTCGGAGAGACCCAGTACTTC. Full variable domain (remainder filled in from reference TRBV5-6 and TRBJ2-5): DAGVTQSPTHLIKTRGQQVTLRCSPKSGHDTVSWYQQALGQGPQFIFQYYEEEERQRGNFPDRFSGHQFPNYSSELNVNALLLGDSALYLCASSLTSLGETQYFGPGTRLLVL.